This note documents a single TCR beta chain sequence. The target of this receptor is not known. Per-nucleotide qualities are absent, and no much larger clonotype sits a single base away. One collaborating source in Seattle enrolled patients during active infection and followed them longitudinally through the course of disease. Collaborating institutions collected whole blood in K2EDTA tubes following their own protocols. For TCRbeta analysis, collaborators shipped samples in one of three forms: frozen whole blood, isolated PBMCs, or DNA extracted from either of those sample types. The record originates from a study of blood T cell repertoires in COVID-19 (TCRdb year 2020). With respect to the entire study: Collaborator samples came from the United States, Italy and Spain and covered acute and convalescent phases of COVID-19. HLA class I and class II types, where available, came from metadata supplied by the sample provider rather than from assay-based typing. Subjects who had been exposed to COVID-19, were actively infected with it, or had recovered from it provided the deeply sampled blood TCRbeta repertoires that made up the dataset. The material from the prospective study consisted of cDNA or gDNA derived from T cells, B-cell-depleted T cells, or PBMCs. Samples were obtained from the ongoing ImmuneRACE study (first 160 participants) and from 1,254 subjects provided by 6 global collaborators. A freely available public database, intended as a resource for researchers studying the immune response to SARS-CoV-2, is where the repertoires were released. The sample metadata nearly always contained a de-identified subject ID, COVID-19 status, age in years and sex.

Unmatched junction bases come to 9, with V trimmed by 5 bases and J by 6 bases. CDR1 and CDR2 are drawn from the germline V gene: SGHVS, FQNEAQ. The CDR3 contains 15 residues, cysteine and phenylalanine counted. Left in the record is the CDR3 DNA by itself, 45 bases read in frame from the first base. TCRbeta CDR3 regions were amplified from genomic DNA by means of the immunoSEQ Assay, a bias-controlled multiplex PCR. In the authors' own workflow: Within the assay, amplification of reference gene primers was used to estimate how many nucleated cells each sample contained. To quantify the absolute abundance of each unique TCRbeta CDR3 rearrangement, sequence reads were collapsed and filtered. For each sample, productive Simpson clonality was calculated as the square root of Simpson's diversity index across productive rearrangements. What TCRdb holds here is the immuneACCESS table cut down to in-frame rearrangements. Part of the clones is not present; checked against another copy, under half of the missing clones reflect an unresolved V gene, and the others are unexplained. The DNA was the basis for D and trimming; V, J and clone size are from that table. In this sample the table shows about 350,000 clones, approximately 90% of which occur a single time. The top ten clonotypes cover 3.5% to 4% of the sample.

Results and caveats for the whole study, not just this receptor: The amount of clinical and demographic metadata varied by source and participant and was provided uncurated.

The sequence derives from a woman aged 60-70 years with COVID-19, enrolled during active disease. This chain is built from TRBV7-8 and TRBJ2-3; TRBD1 matches 9 bases in the middle. The sequencing input was peripheral blood. Here is the DNA: TGTGCCAGCAGCGCCCGACGGACAGGGGTCGATACGCAGTATTTT. This yields the protein CASSARRTGVDTQYF.